A single sample is the source of the 2 T cell receptor beta chains below, sequenced in a study of PD-1 blockade in classical Hodgkin lymphoma. TCRdb keeps only in-frame clones here, not all; method: immunoSEQ multiplex PCR. The sample records 23,000 or so clones, about 80% being singletons. Autologous stem cell transplantation was followed by relapse in every patient, and brentuximab vedotin exposure varied. The source was peripheral blood mononuclear cells (PBMCs), collected at baseline. The receptors shown here come from a human donor with classical Hodgkin lymphoma.

The chain is built from TRBV5-6 and TRBJ2-3; 8 nucleotides line up with TRBD1. Germline trimming cut 1 base from V and 7 bases from J; bases unmatched to any gene: 11. This CDR3 region has 16 residues. CDR1 is SGHDT, CDR2 YYEEEE, per germline. The DNA for the CDR3 is TGTGCCAGCAGCTTGATGGGCGGACAGGGAGTACATACGCAGTATTTT. This gives the protein CASSLMGGQGVHTQYF.

J is TRBJ2-2 and V is TRBV5-1; possibly TRBD1 for D (5 bases). Germline V gene data show CDR1 as SGHRS and CDR2 as YFSETQ. V lost 7 bases and J 5 bases, leaving 18 bases between the germline ends. There are 15 residues in the CDR3. The CDR3 sequence is CASSRTGGKTGELFF. The DNA for the CDR3 is TGCGCCAGCTCCCGCACAGGTGGTAAAACCGGGGAGCTGTTTTTT.